The rows below give T cell receptor beta chains drawn from one sample of a study of cytomegalovirus exposure and HLA in healthy donors. The table came from immunoSEQ multiplex PCR; TCRdb's copy has only in-frame clones and leaves some out. The table shows approximately 160,000 clones, with 65% to 70% occurring only once. The source material was PBMCs. These receptors were taken from a young woman in good health and CMV-seropositive. The CDR3 runs from the conserved cysteine through the conserved F or W. The D gene is left open where the match is weak. Size is stated for part of the rows, as once, few or many counts, or as a class when the clone is expanded.

V gene	clone size	D gene	J gene	CDR3 protein	CDR3 DNA
TRBV4-3	NA	NA	TRBJ1-1	CASSQDRQWTEAFF	TGCGCCAGCAGCCAAGATCGTCAGTGGACTGAAGCTTTCTTT
TRBV7-9	NA	TRBD2	TRBJ2-1	CASSLEGTIRLREQFF	TGTGCCAGCAGCTTGGAGGGGACTATCAGATTGCGGGAGCAGTTCTTC
TRBV2	NA	NA	TRBJ2-3	CASRASTDTQYF	TGTGCCAGCAGGGCTAGCACAGATACGCAGTATTTT
TRBV2	NA	NA	TRBJ1-5	CASSEALQAQPQHF	TGTGCCAGCAGTGAAGCTTTACAGGCTCAGCCCCAGCATTTT
TRBV18	NA	NA	TRBJ2-3	CASSRGVGFYADTQYF	TGTGCCAGCTCACGGGGCGTAGGGTTTTACGCAGATACGCAGTATTTT
TRBV14	NA	NA	TRBJ1-1	CASSQVRGYTEAFF	TGTGCCAGCAGCCAAGTAAGGGGGTACACTGAAGCTTTCTTT
TRBV27	once	TRBD1	TRBJ1-4	CAVGQGPFHLFF	TGTGCCGTTGGACAGGGCCCGTTTCACCTGTTTTTT
TRBV6-5	few	TRBD2	TRBJ2-7	CASRRGAGEYEQYF	TGTGCCAGCAGGCGGGGGGCAGGCGAATACGAGCAGTACTTC
TRBV27	NA	NA	TRBJ2-7	CASSSGSAYEQYF	TGTGCCAGCAGTTCCGGCAGCGCCTACGAGCAGTACTTC
TRBV6-5	NA	NA	TRBJ1-5	CASSSTGNSNQPQHF	TGTGCCAGCAGCTCAACAGGGAACAGCAATCAGCCCCAGCATTTT
TRBV18	NA	TRBD1	TRBJ2-7	CASSRGPGQGSYEQYF	TGTGCCAGCTCCCGAGGGCCGGGACAGGGGTCCTACGAGCAGTACTTC
TRBV30	NA	TRBD2	TRBJ2-3	CACETSGGLASTDTQYF	TGTGCCTGCGAGACTAGCGGGGGGCTTGCTAGCACAGATACGCAGTATTTT
TRBV11-1	NA	TRBD1	TRBJ2-7	CASSRTGAGASEQYF	TGTGCCAGCAGCAGAACAGGGGCCGGGGCGTCCGAGCAGTACTTC
TRBV15	NA	TRBD1	TRBJ2-7	CATKSDRTYVEQYF	TGTGCCACCAAATCGGACAGGACCTACGTCGAGCAGTACTTC
TRBV4-3	NA	NA	TRBJ2-3	CASSPQALTDTQYF	TGCGCCAGCAGCCCTCAGGCCCTCACAGATACGCAGTATTTT
TRBV29-1	NA	NA	TRBJ2-2	CSVEGAALNTGELFF	TGCAGCGTTGAGGGGGCAGCTCTCAACACCGGGGAGCTGTTTTTT
TRBV14	NA	TRBD1	TRBJ2-7	CASSPPGQGYYEQYF	TGTGCCAGCAGCCCCCCGGGACAGGGGTACTACGAGCAGTACTTC
TRBV6-6	few	NA	TRBJ2-3	CASTPPGSTDTQYF	TGTGCCAGCACCCCGCCGGGTAGCACAGATACGCAGTATTTT
TRBV5-4	once	NA	TRBJ1-2	CASSFAQTGRYGYTF	TGTGCCAGCAGCTTTGCGCAGACGGGTCGGTATGGCTACACCTTC
TRBV7-9	NA	TRBD2	TRBJ2-2	CASSPGTSGGTGELFF	TGTGCCAGCAGCCCCGGGACTAGCGGGGGGACCGGGGAGCTGTTTTTT
TRBV5-4	NA	TRBD1	TRBJ1-2	CASSPKGTGAGYTF	TGTGCCAGCAGCCCGAAAGGGACAGGGGCCGGCTACACCTTC
TRBV6-5	NA	TRBD2	TRBJ2-7	CASKPLAGGSYEQYF	TGTGCCAGCAAACCCTTAGCGGGCGGCTCCTACGAGCAGTACTTC
TRBV27	once	NA	TRBJ1-2	CASSSRGDYGYTF	TGTGCCAGCAGTTCCAGGGGTGACTATGGCTACACCTTC
TRBV19	NA	NA	TRBJ1-2	CASSIGEAYGYTF	TGTGCCAGTAGTATAGGGGAGGCGTATGGCTACACCTTC
TRBV25-1	NA	NA	TRBJ1-2	CASSEPRGNLYGYTF	TGTGCCAGCAGTGAACCGAGGGGGAATCTCTATGGCTACACCTTC
TRBV19	NA	NA	TRBJ2-7	CASSPQGYEQYF	TGTGCCAGTAGTCCCCAGGGATACGAGCAGTACTTC
TRBV14	NA	NA	TRBJ1-2	CASSLRGSNYGYTF	TGTGCCAGCAGCCTAAGAGGTTCTAACTATGGCTACACCTTC
TRBV20-1	NA	NA	TRBJ1-2	CSARDRASPTF	TGCAGTGCTAGAGACAGGGCGAGCCCCACCTTC
TRBV19	NA	NA	TRBJ1-4	CASSIQSTNEKLFF	TGTGCCAGTAGTATCCAGTCAACTAATGAAAAACTGTTTTTT
TRBV5-1	few	TRBD2	TRBJ2-3	CASATSGTTDTQYF	TGCGCCAGCGCAACTAGCGGGACCACAGATACGCAGTATTTT
TRBV6-5	once	NA	TRBJ1-1	CASVRQLNTEAFF	TGTGCCAGCGTTCGACAGTTGAACACTGAAGCTTTCTTT
TRBV11-2	NA	NA	TRBJ1-5	CASSLGAGNQPQHF	TGTGCCAGCAGCTTAGGTGCAGGGAATCAGCCCCAGCATTTT
TRBV30	NA	TRBD2	TRBJ2-1	CAWSPGLDVSYNVQFF	TGTGCCTGGAGTCCGGGACTAGATGTTTCCTACAATGTGCAGTTCTTC
TRBV7-9	few	NA	TRBJ1-2	CASSSILGESLDGYTF	TGTGCCAGCAGCTCTATCCTAGGGGAATCCTTGGATGGCTACACCTTC
TRBV5-1	NA	TRBD2	TRBJ2-7	CASSFGGGSTYEQYF	TGCGCCAGCAGCTTCGGCGGGGGGTCCACCTACGAGCAGTACTTC
TRBV19	NA	NA	TRBJ1-4	CASGRAGEKLFF	TGTGCCAGTGGGAGGGCGGGGGAAAAACTGTTTTTT
TRBV19	NA	TRBD1	TRBJ1-2	CASSPQGQAAYGYTF	TGTGCCAGTAGCCCCCAGGGACAGGCGGCATATGGCTACACCTTC
TRBV29-1	NA	TRBD2	TRBJ2-7	CSGSSGSWYEQYF	TGCAGCGGTTCTAGCGGGAGTTGGTACGAGCAGTACTTC
TRBV6-1	few	NA	TRBJ1-4	CASSEPSTNEKLFF	TGTGCCAGCAGTGAACCGTCAACTAATGAAAAACTGTTTTTT
TRBV7-9	NA	TRBD1	TRBJ1-2	CASSPTGDYGYTF	TGTGCCAGCAGCCCCACAGGGGACTATGGCTACACCTTC